This T cell receptor beta chain was identified during a study of blood T cell repertoires in COVID-19. About the research overall: Acute-phase and convalescent COVID-19 samples originated in the United States, Italy and Spain. T cells, B-cell-depleted T cells, or PBMCs provided the cDNA or gDNA that served as material.

In the study's own analysis: For nucleated cells, counts were estimated from reference gene primer amplification. Produced via immunoSEQ multiplex PCR; TCRdb's table is partial and in-frame only. V, J and clone size are taken as reported in that table, and D and trimming were inferred from the DNA itself. The sample yields 130,000 or so clones, over 60% seen once. Germline-derived CDR1 and CDR2 are MNHEY and SMNVEV (reference sequence). The CDR3 length is 14 residues. Trimming stripped 2 bases from V and 7 bases from J, with 12 bases between. The TCR was taken from a human donor in a cohort sampled during active COVID-19. The rearrangement joins TRBV27 to TRBJ1-5; D is possibly TRBD1 (6 bases). The sample comprised peripheral blood. The DNA for the CDR3 is TGTGCCAGCAGTTTACAGGGGTTCAACCAGCCCCAGCATTTT. It yields the protein CASSLQGFNQPQHF.